This entry features one T cell receptor (beta chain) sequence. Residents of 24 US areas, aged roughly 18 to 89 years, made up the participants. Cohorts were assigned according to the clinical history that participants reported. Among Cohort 3 donors, those recovered had two negative PCRs, clearance, or symptom resolution. The entry originates in a study of blood T cell repertoires in COVID-19. The method was immunoSEQ multiplex PCR; TCRdb's version includes in-frame clones alone and lacks a portion of them. This sample has some 400,000 clones; 89% occur once, and the top ten carry approximately 1.5%. Germline CDR1 and CDR2: LNHNV and YYDKDF (reference sequence). The trim removed 3 bases at V and 7 bases at J, leaving 3 bases unmatched. CDR3 length equals 13 residues.

The sample comprised PBMCs or T cells enriched from blood (not recorded which). The chain links TRBV15 to TRBJ2-1; 7 bases are a match to TRBD1. This sequence originates from a woman aged 25 to 39 who had recovered from COVID-19. In nucleotides, the CDR3 is TGTGCCACCAGCAGGGGACAGAGAAATGAGCAGTTCTTC. Translated: CATSRGQRNEQFF.